This TCR beta chain was documented in a study of shared clonotypes between healthy human individuals (TCRdb year 2020). Describing the broader study: Three men and two women, aged 18 to 49 years, made up the cohort. Each donor's leukapheresis produced roughly between roughly 0.94 and 9.5 billion PBMCs. To increase sequencing depth and limit assay-specific biases, different laboratories used diverse techniques to prepare libraries and sequence TCR repertoires. To estimate repertoire size and how much clonotypes are shared between individuals, the study performed deep sequencing of blood TCR repertoires from five healthy adults. For each donor, CD4 naive and CD4 memory were each given three plates, CD8 naive was given two plates, and CD8 memory was given one plate. Overall results and qualifications from the work: Larger estimated clonotype richness was generally found for naive subsets than for memory subsets. When a handful of donors were compared, the shared fraction of clonotypes was about 5% for naive CD4, roughly 3.4% for naive CD8, 2.3% for memory CD4, and 0.4% for memory CD8. Because the study included a small number of donors, the genetic and exposure-history diversity represented was limited. Sampling was restricted to blood, and TCR repertoires in tissue are likely to differ from TCR repertoires in blood. Based on pairwise subsampling, the degree of clonotype sharing among donors was expected to be affected by sequencing depth. Compared with non-shared clonotypes, clonotypes shared by all four sorted-subset donors had higher generation probabilities. Incomplete sequencing was indicated by rarefaction of sorted-subset datasets, despite the large sequencing depth.

V is pruned by 1 base and J by 5 bases, leaving 4 bases of the junction without a gene match. CDR1 and CDR2 (ENHRY, SYGVKD) derive from the germline V gene. The CDR3 numbers 16 residues from cysteine through phenylalanine. CDR3 DNA only is kept here, 48 bases in frame from base 1. The donors were healthy, HIV-negative adults who had no recently reported acute infections or vaccinations. All donors were Caucasian adults living in Nashville, Tennessee, USA. CD4+ T cells were enriched by magnetic negative selection; naive cells were then positively selected on CD45RA, and the negative fraction formed the memory subset. Blood was collected by leukapheresis, and PBMCs were isolated by Ficoll-Histopaque density gradient centrifugation and then cryopreserved in liquid nitrogen vapor phase. Purity and quantity of every magnetically sorted T cell population were checked by analytical flow cytometry. Genomic DNA was isolated from every sorted fraction and measured by UV absorbance on a Nanodrop 2000c.

Using the deep immunoSEQ assay, multiplex PCR amplified TCR CDR3 regions from genomic DNA. Genomic DNA extracted from each cell subset was distributed evenly over all wells of several immunoSEQ 96-well plates, and each plate served as one replicate. For sorted subsets, approximately 190 ng genomic DNA, equal to 30,000 or so T cell genomes, was loaded into each replicate PCR. Purified libraries were quantified with a Qubit 3.0 fluorometer, sized on a Bioanalyzer 2100, and re-quantified with the KAPA Library Quantification kit. Every immunoSEQ 96-well plate was sequenced on a separate single-read 150-cycle Illumina NextSeq 550 flow cell. As for the original processing: Because the immunoSEQ output included only junctional sequences and no quality scores, the filtering could not be the same as the filtering used for full-length reads. To assign V/J genes and CDR3, sequences were annotated using PyIR, a Python wrapper for IgBLAST v1.9, with IMGT germline references. Reads were filtered out if the reads had weak V/J assignments (E-value above 1e-6), no CDR3, stop codons, out-of-frame junctions, or ambiguous translated residues. A V3J clonotype was defined by an identical inferred V gene, J gene, and CDR3 amino acid sequence. The percentage overlap between two repertoires was calculated by dividing the number of shared unique clonotypes by the size of the smaller repertoire. Repertoire richness was assessed with RTK rarefaction, the Chao1 estimator, and Recon v2.1 estimates of unobserved clonotypes. Generation probabilities for all TCRbeta clonotypes obtained by the gDNA method from a handful of donors were computed using OLGA. TCRdb re-hosts the immuneACCESS table, in-frame sequences only. Its copies lack some clones; in the studies checked, an unresolved V gene accounts for under half of them, and the cause for the rest is not known. D and trimming come from the DNA, and the V and J calls and clone size come from that table. The sample contains roughly 1,100,000 clones, around 74% of them found a single time. About 1.5% of the sample comes from the top ten.

In regard to this clone: The clone's antigen remains unknown. Qualities for individual bases were not recorded, and no much larger clone is one base off.

Source material: memory CD4+ T cells sorted from blood. The cell subset or site label, read with the paper, signifies: CD45RA-negative fraction. The receptor comes from a man aged 18 to 30 in good health. The chain is assembled from TRBV10-3 and TRBJ2-1; 11 bases in the middle match TRBD2. The bases are TGTGCCATCAGTGAGTTAGCGGGAGGGCCCCACAATGAGCAGTTCTTC. Translated, this is CAISELAGGPHNEQFF.